Below are 5 T cell receptor beta chains sequenced from a single sample in a study of cytomegalovirus exposure and HLA in healthy donors. Researchers ran the PCR with 60 Vbeta and 13 Jbeta primers. The data were produced by immunoSEQ multiplex PCR, yet TCRdb's version contains in-frame clones alone and is incomplete. The profile shows some 190,000 clones, roughly 86% of them singletons. The specimen sequenced was PBMCs. The receptors stem from a man between 40 and 49 years old in good health and CMV-seropositive.

CDR3 coding DNA: TGTGCCAGCAACCATCACCCCAGAGGCGCAACTAATGAAAAACTGTTTTTT. Its translation is CASNHHPRGATNEKLFF. J is TRBJ1-4 and V is TRBV9; D unresolved. The V end lost 6 bases, the J end lost 0 bases, and 18 bases lay between the germline ends. This CDR3 region has 17 residues. Germline loops: CDR1 SGDLS, CDR2 YYNGEE.

The chain combines TRBV5-1 with TRBJ2-5; 7 bases agree with TRBD1. The CDR3 has 15 residues. Germline-derived CDR1 and CDR2 are SGHRS and YFSETQ. Trimming cost V 5 bases and J 1 base; bases outside gene matches: 8. CDR3 in DNA: TGCGCCAGCAGGCAAGCGACAGGGACCCAAGAGACCCAGTACTTC. Translated: CASRQATGTQETQYF.

V is TRBV5-1 and J is TRBJ1-1, with 8 bases lining up with TRBD1. Germline-derived CDR1 and CDR2 are SGHRS and YFSETQ. The CDR3 has 15 amino acids. V lost 0 bases, J lost 3 bases, and 4 bases stayed unmatched. CDR3 region: CASSLEGQAYTEAFF. CDR3 DNA sequence: TGCGCCAGCAGCTTGGAGGGACAGGCCTACACTGAAGCTTTCTTT.

The chain uses TRBV27 and TRBJ2-1; possible D gene TRBD1, 5 bases. V was clipped by 7 bases and J by 3 bases, with 22 bases between them. CDR3 size: 17 residues. CDR1 and CDR2 from the germline V gene are MNHEY and SMNVEV (reference sequence). The CDR3 protein is CASTLRPSERGYNEQFF. CDR3 sequence (DNA): TGTGCCAGCACCCTCCGCCCCAGCGAAAGGGGCTACAATGAGCAGTTCTTC.

V usage is TRBV7-2 and J usage is TRBJ1-5; D remains unclear. Germline values: CDR1 SGHTA, CDR2 FQGNSA. The CDR3 covers 13 residues. V lost 5 bases to trimming and J lost 4 bases, with 9 bases between them. CDR3 coding DNA: TGTGCCAGCAGCGCGGGAAAAAATCAGCCCCAGCATTTT. Translating it yields CASSAGKNQPQHF.